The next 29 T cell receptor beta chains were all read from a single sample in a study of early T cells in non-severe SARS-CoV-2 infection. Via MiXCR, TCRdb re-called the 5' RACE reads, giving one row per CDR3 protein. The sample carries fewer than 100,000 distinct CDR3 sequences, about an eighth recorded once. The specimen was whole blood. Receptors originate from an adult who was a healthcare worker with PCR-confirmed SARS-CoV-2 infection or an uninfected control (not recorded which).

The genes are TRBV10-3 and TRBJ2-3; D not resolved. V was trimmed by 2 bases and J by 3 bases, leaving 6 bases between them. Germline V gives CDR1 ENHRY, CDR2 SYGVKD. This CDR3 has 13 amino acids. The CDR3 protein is CAISEKGTDTQYF. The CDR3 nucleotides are TGTGCCATCAGTGAGAAGGGAACAGATACGCAGTATTTT.

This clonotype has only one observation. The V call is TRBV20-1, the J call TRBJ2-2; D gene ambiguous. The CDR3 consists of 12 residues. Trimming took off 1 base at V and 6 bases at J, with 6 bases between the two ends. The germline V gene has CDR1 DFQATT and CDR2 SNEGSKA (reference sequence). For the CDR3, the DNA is TGCAGTGCTAGAGTCCATTCCGGGGAGCTGTTTTTT. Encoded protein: CSARVHSGELFF.

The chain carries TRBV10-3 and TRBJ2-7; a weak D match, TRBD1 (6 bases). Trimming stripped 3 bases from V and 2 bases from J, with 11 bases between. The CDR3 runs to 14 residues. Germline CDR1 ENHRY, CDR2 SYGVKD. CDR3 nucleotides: TGTGCCATCAGTGACGACAGGCGGACCTACGAGCAGTACTTC. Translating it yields CAISDDRRTYEQYF.

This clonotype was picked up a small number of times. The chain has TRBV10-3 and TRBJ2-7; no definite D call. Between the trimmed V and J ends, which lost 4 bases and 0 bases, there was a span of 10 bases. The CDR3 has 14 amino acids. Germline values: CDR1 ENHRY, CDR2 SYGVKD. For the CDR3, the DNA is TGTGCCATCAGTGTGGCGCCGAGCTCCTACGAGCAGTACTTC. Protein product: CAISVAPSSYEQYF.

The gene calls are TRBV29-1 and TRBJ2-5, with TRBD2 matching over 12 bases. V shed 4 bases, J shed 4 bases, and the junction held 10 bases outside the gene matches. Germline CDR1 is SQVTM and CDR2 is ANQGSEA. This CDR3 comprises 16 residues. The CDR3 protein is CSVGGLAGGRTETQYF. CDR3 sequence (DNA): TGCAGCGTTGGCGGCCTAGCGGGAGGGAGGACAGAGACCCAGTACTTC.

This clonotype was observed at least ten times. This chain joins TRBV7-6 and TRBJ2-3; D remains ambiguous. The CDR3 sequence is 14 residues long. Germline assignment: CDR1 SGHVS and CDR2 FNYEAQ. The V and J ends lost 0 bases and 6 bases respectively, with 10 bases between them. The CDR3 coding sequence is TGTGCCAGCAGCTTAGCCGGTCAACGTGATACGCAGTATTTT. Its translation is CASSLAGQRDTQYF.

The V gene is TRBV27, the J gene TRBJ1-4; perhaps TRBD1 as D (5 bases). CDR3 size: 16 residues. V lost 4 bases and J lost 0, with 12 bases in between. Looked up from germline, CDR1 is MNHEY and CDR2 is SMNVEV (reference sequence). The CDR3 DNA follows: TGTGCCAGCAGTTGGGGACGCAGTGCAACTAATGAAAAACTGTTTTTT. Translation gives CASSWGRSATNEKLFF.

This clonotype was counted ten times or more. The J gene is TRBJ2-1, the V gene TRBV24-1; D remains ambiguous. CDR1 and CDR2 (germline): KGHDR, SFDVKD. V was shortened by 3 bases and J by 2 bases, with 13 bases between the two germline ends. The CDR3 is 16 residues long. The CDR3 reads CATSDVDTSPYNEQFF. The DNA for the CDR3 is TGTGCCACCAGTGATGTGGATACTTCCCCCTACAATGAGCAGTTCTTC.

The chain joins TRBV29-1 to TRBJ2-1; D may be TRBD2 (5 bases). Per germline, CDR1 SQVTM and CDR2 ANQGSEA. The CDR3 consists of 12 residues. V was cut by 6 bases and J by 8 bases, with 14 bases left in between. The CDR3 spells CSVRATADEQFF. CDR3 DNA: TGCAGCGTGCGGGCCACAGCGGATGAGCAGTTCTTC.

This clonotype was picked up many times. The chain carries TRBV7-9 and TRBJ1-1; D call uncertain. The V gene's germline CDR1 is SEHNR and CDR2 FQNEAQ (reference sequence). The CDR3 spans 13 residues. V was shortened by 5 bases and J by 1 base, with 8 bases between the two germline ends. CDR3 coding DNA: TGTGCCAGCAGCGAAGGGCCGAACACTGAAGCTTTCTTT. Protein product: CASSEGPNTEAFF. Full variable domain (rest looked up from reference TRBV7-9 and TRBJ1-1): DTGVSQNPRHKITKRGQNVTFRCDPISEHNRLYWYRQTLGQGPEFLTYFQNEAQLEKSRLLSDRFSAERPKGSFSTLEIQRTEQGDSAMYLCASSEGPNTEAFFGQGTRLTVV.

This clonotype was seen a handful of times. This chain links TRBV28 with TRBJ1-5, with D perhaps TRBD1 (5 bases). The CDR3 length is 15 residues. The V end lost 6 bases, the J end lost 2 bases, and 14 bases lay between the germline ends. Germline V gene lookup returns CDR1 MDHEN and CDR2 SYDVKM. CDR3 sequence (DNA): TGTGCCAGCAGGTACATGTGGGGGGGCAATCAGCCCCAGCATTTT. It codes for CASRYMWGGNQPQHF.

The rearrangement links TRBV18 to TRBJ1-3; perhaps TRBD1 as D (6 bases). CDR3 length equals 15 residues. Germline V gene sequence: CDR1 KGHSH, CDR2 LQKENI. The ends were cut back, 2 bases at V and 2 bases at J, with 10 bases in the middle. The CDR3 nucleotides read TGTGCCAGCTCACCAACACAGGGAACTGGAAACACCATATATTTT. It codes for CASSPTQGTGNTIYF.

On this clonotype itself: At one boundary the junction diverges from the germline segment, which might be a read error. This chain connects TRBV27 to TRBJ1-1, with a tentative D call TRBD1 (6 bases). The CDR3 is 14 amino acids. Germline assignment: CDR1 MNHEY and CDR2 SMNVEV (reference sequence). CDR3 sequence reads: CVSSPAQGYTEAFF. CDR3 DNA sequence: TGTGTCAGCAGTCCAGCACAGGGTTACACTGAAGCTTTCTTT.

The CDR3: CASSQDRGRAGETQYF. CDR3 bases: TGTGCCAGCAGCCAAGACCGCGGGAGGGCCGGAGAGACCCAGTACTTC. This sequence joins TRBV3-1 and TRBJ2-5; 9 bases match TRBD2. CDR1 and CDR2 (germline): LGHDT, YNNKEL (reference sequence). The CDR3 covers 16 residues. After removal of 0 bases from V and 4 bases from J, the junction contained 6 bases not matched to a gene.

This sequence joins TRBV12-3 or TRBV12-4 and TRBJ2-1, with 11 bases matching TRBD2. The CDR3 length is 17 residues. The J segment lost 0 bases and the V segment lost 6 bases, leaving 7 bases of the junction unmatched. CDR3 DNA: TGTGCCAGCAGGCCGCCCACTAGCGGGAGCTCCTACAATGAGCAGTTCTTC. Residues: CASRPPTSGSSYNEQFF.

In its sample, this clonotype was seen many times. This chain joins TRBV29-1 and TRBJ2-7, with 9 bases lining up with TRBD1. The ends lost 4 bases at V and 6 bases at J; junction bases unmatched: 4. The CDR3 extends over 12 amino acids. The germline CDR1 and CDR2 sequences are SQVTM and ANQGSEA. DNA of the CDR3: TGCAGCGTTGGGGGACAGGGAGCCGAGCAGTACTTC. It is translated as CSVGGQGAEQYF.

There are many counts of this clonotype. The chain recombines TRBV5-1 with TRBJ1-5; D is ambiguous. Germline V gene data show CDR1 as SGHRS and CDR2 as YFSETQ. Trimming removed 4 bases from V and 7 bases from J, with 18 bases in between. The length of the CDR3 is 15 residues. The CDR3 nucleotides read TGCGCCAGCAGCCCAGCAACGGGTACTGGGCAGCCCCAGCATTTT. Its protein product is CASSPATGTGQPQHF.

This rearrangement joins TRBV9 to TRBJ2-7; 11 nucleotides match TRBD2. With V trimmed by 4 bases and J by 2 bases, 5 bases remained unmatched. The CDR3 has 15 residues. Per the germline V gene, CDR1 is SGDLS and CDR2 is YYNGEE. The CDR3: CASSTTSGGPYEQYF. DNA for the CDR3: TGTGCCAGCAGCACAACTAGCGGGGGACCCTACGAGCAGTACTTC. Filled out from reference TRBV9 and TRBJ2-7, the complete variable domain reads DSGVTQTPKHLITATGQRVTLRCSPRSGDLSVYWYQQSLDQGLQFLIQYYNGEERAKGNILERFSAQQFPDLHSELNLSSLELGDSALYFCASSTTSGGPYEQYFGPGTRLTVT.

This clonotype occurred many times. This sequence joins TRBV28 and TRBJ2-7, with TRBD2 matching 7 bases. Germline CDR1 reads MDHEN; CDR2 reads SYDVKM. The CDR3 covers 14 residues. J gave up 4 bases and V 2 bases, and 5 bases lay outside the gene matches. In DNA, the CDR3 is TGTGCCAGCAGTTTAGCGGGAGAGAGGTACGAGCAGTACTTC. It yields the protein CASSLAGERYEQYF.

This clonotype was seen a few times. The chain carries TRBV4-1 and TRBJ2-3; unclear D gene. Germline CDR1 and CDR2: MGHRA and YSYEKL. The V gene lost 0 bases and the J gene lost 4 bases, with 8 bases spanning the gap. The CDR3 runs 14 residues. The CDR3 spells CASSQDPRPDTQYF. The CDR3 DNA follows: TGCGCCAGCAGCCAAGATCCCAGACCAGATACGCAGTATTTT.

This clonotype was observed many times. The CDR3 here is CASSLDTGETEAFF. Written as DNA, the CDR3 is TGCGCCAGCAGCTTGGATACAGGGGAAACTGAAGCTTTCTTT. The V call is TRBV5-1, the J call TRBJ1-1, with 7 positions matching TRBD1. CDR1 is SGHRS and CDR2 is YFSETQ in the germline V gene. The CDR3 runs 14 residues. The V and J ends lost 0 bases and 5 bases, in that order; junction bases with no gene match: 4. The full variable domain, in which reference TRBV5-1 and TRBJ1-1 provide the parts outside the CDR3, is KAGVTQTPRYLIKTRGQQVTLSCSPISGHRSVSWYQQTPGQGLQFLFEYFSETQRNKGNFPGRFSGRQFSNSRSEMNVSTLELGDSALYLCASSLDTGETEAFFGQGTRLTVV.

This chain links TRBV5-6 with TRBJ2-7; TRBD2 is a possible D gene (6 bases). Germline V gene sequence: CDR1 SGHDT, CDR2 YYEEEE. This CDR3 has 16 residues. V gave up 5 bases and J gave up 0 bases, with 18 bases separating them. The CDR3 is CASSSRGRRISYEQYF. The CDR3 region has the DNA TGTGCCAGCAGTTCGCGGGGTAGGCGGATCTCCTACGAGCAGTACTTC.

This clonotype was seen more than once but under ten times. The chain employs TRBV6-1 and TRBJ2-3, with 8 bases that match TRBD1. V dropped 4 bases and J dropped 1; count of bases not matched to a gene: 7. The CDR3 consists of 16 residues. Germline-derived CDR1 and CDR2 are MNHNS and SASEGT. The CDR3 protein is CASSGPRGQGTDTQYF. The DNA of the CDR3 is TGTGCCAGCAGTGGACCCAGGGGACAGGGCACAGATACGCAGTATTTT.

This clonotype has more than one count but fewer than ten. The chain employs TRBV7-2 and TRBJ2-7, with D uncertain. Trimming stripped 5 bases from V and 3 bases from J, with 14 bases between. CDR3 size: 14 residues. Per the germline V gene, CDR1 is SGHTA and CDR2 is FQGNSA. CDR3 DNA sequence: TGTGCCAGCAGCGTTGAGAGGACGGGCTACGAGCAGTACTTC. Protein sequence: CASSVERTGYEQYF.

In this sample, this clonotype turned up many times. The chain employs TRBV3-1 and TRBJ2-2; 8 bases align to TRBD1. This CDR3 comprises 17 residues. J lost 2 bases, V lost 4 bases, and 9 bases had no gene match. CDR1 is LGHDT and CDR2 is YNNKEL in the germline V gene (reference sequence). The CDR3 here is CASSLRMTGVNTGELFF. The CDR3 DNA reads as TGTGCCAGCAGCCTTAGGATGACAGGGGTAAACACCGGGGAGCTGTTTTTT. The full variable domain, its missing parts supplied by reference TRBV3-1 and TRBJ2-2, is DTAVSQTPKYLVTQMGNDKSIKCEQNLGHDTMYWYKQDSKKFLKIMFSYNNKELIINETVPNRFSPKSPDKAHLNLHINSLELGDSAVYFCASSLRMTGVNTGELFFGEGSRLTVL.

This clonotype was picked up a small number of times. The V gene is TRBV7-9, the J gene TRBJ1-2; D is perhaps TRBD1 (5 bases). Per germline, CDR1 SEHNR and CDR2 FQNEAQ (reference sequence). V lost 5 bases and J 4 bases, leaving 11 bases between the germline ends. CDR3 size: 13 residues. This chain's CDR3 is CASSETELYGYTF. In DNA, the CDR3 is TGTGCCAGCAGCGAGACAGAACTCTATGGCTACACCTTC. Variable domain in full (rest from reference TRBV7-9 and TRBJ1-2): DTGVSQNPRHKITKRGQNVTFRCDPISEHNRLYWYRQTLGQGPEFLTYFQNEAQLEKSRLLSDRFSAERPKGSFSTLEIQRTEQGDSAMYLCASSETELYGYTFGSGTRLTVV.

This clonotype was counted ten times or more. This CDR3 reads CASSAGLSNEQFF. The CDR3 DNA is TGTGCCAGTAGTGCGGGGCTCAGCAATGAGCAGTTCTTC. This chain connects TRBV19 to TRBJ2-1; D is perhaps TRBD2 (6 bases). The CDR3 length is 13 residues. V was clipped by 5 bases and J by 6 bases, with 11 bases between them. Per germline, CDR1 LNHDA and CDR2 SQIVND (reference sequence). Variable domain in full (rest from reference TRBV19 and TRBJ2-1): DGGITQSPKYLFRKEGQNVTLSCEQNLNHDAMYWYRQDPGQGLRLIYYSQIVNDFQKGDIAEGYSVSREKKESFPLTVTSAQKNPTAFYLCASSAGLSNEQFFGPGTRLTVL.

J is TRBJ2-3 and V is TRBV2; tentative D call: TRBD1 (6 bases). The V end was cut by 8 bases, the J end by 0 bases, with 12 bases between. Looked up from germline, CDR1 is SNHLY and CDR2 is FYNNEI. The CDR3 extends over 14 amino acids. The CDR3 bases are TGTGCCAGCTGCCGAGGACAGAGCACAGATACGCAGTATTTT. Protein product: CASCRGQSTDTQYF.

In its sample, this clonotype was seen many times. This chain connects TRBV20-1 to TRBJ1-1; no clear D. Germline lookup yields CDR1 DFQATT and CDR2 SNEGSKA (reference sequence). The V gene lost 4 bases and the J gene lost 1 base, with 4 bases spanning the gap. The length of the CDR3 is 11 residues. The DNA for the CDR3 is TGCAGTGCTAAGCAGAACACTGAAGCTTTCTTT. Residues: CSAKQNTEAFF.